This TCR beta chain was sequenced during a study of graft-versus-host responses after intestinal transplantation. Looking at the study overall: Transplant types were multivisceral, liver-intestinal, or isolated intestinal.

Lymphocytes from graft epithelium and lamina propria were isolated. Assay: immunoSEQ multiplex PCR; the TCRdb copy retains only in-frame clones and omits some. The data contain around 15,000 clones, around 79% of them singletons. Germline CDR1 SGHAT, CDR2 FQNNGV. The length of the CDR3 is 17 residues. The germline V and J ends were trimmed by 7 bases and 5 bases, with 24 bases remaining between them. The sequencing here drew on ileum tissue, taken around 69 weeks after intestinal transplant. The sequence was collected from a human patient who received an intestinal transplant, so some T cells may come from the graft donor. J is TRBJ1-3 and V is TRBV11-2, with unresolved D. The CDR3 DNA reads TGTGCCAGCACCCCCTCCCCAGGTTCCTCGGTTCGAAACACCATATATTTT. Translating gives CASTPSPGSSVRNTIYF.